The entry that follows covers one T cell receptor beta chain sequence. These data originate in a study of blood T cell repertoires in COVID-19. The germline gives CDR1 SGHTA, CDR2 FQGNSA. V gave up 3 bases and J gave up 0 bases, with 11 bases separating them. The CDR3 length is 15 residues. The protocol was immunoSEQ multiplex PCR, while the TCRdb copy is restricted to in-frame clones and leaves out a portion. The sample has roughly 250,000 clones, about 83% seen once. The chain employs TRBV7-2 and TRBJ1-1; D is perhaps TRBD1 (5 bases). The receptor was isolated from a man aged 35-49 years with active or convalescent COVID-19. The sequencing input was peripheral blood. The chain's CDR3 is CASSLGGGMNTEAFF. In DNA, the CDR3 is TGTGCCAGCAGCTTGGGGGGTGGCATGAACACTGAAGCTTTCTTT. Filled out from reference TRBV7-2 and TRBJ1-1, the complete variable domain reads GAGVSQSPSNKVTEKGKDVELRCDPISGHTALYWYRQSLGQGLEFLIYFQGNSAPDKSGLPSDRFSAERTGGSVSTLTIQRTQQEDSAVYLCASSLGGGMNTEAFFGQGTRLTVV.